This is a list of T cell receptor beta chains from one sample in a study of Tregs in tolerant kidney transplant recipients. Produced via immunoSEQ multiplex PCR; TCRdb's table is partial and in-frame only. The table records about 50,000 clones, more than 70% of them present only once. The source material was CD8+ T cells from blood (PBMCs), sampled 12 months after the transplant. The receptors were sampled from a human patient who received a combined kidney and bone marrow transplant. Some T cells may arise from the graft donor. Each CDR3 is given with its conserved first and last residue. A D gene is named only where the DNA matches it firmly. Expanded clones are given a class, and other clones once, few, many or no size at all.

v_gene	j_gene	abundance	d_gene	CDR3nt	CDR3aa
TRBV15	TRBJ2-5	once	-	TGTGCCACCTCCCCGCGGCGGGGGCGGGGCGAGACCCAGTACTTC	CATSPRRGRGETQYF
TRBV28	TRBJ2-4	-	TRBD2	TGTGCCAGCAGTCTAGTGGGGGTAGCGGGGGGGTTGAGCAAAAACATTCAGTACTTC	CASSLVGVAGGLSKNIQYF
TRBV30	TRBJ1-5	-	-	TGTGCCTGGACCGAGGGGGGGGGCAATCAGCCCCAGCATTTT	CAWTEGGGNQPQHF
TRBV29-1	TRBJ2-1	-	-	TGCAGCGTTGAAGATGGGCAATCTCTCTACAATGAGCAGTTCTTC	CSVEDGQSLYNEQFF
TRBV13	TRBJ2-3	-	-	TGTGCCAGCAGCTCCAGGGTGGACCTTTATAGCACAGATACGCAGTATTTT	CASSSRVDLYSTDTQYF
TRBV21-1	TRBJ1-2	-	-	TGTGCCAGCAGCAAAGTTTGGCCTTATGGCTACACCTTC	CASSKVWPYGYTF
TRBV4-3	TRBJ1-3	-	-	TGCGCCAGCAGCCAAGATGCAGGTCGAAGTAGAAACACCATATATTTT	CASSQDAGRSRNTIYF
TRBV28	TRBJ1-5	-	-	TGTGCCAGCGGCCATGGTCAGCCCCAGCATTTT	CASGHGQPQHF
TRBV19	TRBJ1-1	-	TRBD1	TGTGCCAGTAGTTTCGGACAGGGGAACACTGAAGCTTTCTTT	CASSFGQGNTEAFF
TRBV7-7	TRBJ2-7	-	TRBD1	TGTGCCAGCAGCTTAGCGCCTTTAGGACAGGGGGCGGTCGAGCAGTACTTC	CASSLAPLGQGAVEQYF
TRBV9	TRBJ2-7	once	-	TGTGCCAGCAGCGTAGCCCCCGACGAATGGGGGGACGAGCAGTACTTC	CASSVAPDEWGDEQYF
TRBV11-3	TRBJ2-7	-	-	TGTGCCAGCAGCACCAGCGACGAGCAGTACTTC	CASSTSDEQYF
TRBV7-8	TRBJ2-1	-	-	TGTGCCAGCAGCTGGCCGGGGGCGGGAGACTACAATGAGCAGTTCTTC	CASSWPGAGDYNEQFF
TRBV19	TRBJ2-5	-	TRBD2	TGTGCCAGTAGTAAGATGACTAGCGGGGGGGCATTAGAGACCCAGTACTTC	CASSKMTSGGALETQYF
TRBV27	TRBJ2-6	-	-	TGTGCCAGCAGTTTAAATAGGTGGGGCCAATCTGGGGCCAACGTCCTGACTTTC	CASSLNRWGQSGANVLTF
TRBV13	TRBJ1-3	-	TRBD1	TGTGCCAGCAGCTTCTGGACAGGGGGTAACACCATATATTTT	CASSFWTGGNTIYF
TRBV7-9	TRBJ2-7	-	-	TGTGCCAGCAGCTTAGCTACGGACACAGAGCAGGAGTACTTC	CASSLATDTEQEYF
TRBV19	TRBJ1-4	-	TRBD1	TGTGCCAGTAGTGACAGCGAGGGGGACAGAATATCTTTT	CASSDSEGDRISF
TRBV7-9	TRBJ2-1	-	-	TGTGCCAGCAGCTCCGGACAACTAGCAAATGAGCAGTTCTTC	CASSSGQLANEQFF
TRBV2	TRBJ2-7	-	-	TGTGCCAGCAGATACACTAGCCCCGAGCAGTACTTC	CASRYTSPEQYF
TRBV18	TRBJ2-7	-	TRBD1	TGTGCCAGCTCACCACCGAAAACTAAACAGGGGGCGCGTGAGCAGTACTTC	CASSPPKTKQGAREQYF
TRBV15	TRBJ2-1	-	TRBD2	TGTGCCACCAGCAGTGGACTAGCGCCGAGCTCCTACAATGAGCAGTTCTTC	CATSSGLAPSSYNEQFF
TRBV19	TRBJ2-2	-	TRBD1	TGTGCCAGTAGTACCATGGACAGGGGGCCCACCGGGGAGCTGTTTTTT	CASSTMDRGPTGELFF
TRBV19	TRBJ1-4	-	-	TGTGCCAGTAGTATATCACGAGGAGAAAAACTGTTTTTT	CASSISRGEKLFF
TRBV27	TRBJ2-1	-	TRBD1	TGTGCCAGCAGTCCAATCCAGGGGGCGCGGTACAATGAGCAGTTCTTC	CASSPIQGARYNEQFF
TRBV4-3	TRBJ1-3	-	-	TGCGCCAGCAGCCAAGATCAAGGGGGACCTGGAAACACCATATATTTT	CASSQDQGGPGNTIYF
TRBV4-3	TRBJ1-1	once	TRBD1	TGCGCCAGCAGCCAACCCGGACAGGGGCGCTCTGAAGCTTTCTTT	CASSQPGQGRSEAFF
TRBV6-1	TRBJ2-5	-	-	TGTGCCAGCAGTGAGATAGGCATCGGGGAGACCCAGTACTTC	CASSEIGIGETQYF
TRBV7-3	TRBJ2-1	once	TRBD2	TGTGCCAGCAGCTTAGGCGGGGGGACCTACAATGAGCAGTTCTTC	CASSLGGGTYNEQFF